Below, 9 T cell receptor beta chains from the same sample are listed, as sequenced in a study of CD8 T cells in ankylosing spondylitis. In TCRdb, the 5' RACE reads were re-called with MiXCR into one record per CDR3 protein. The table includes 200,000 to 300,000 distinct CDR3 sequences, roughly a quarter detected once. The specimen sequenced was blood, either unsorted or a sorted T cell fraction (not recorded which). The receptors shown here come from a male donor with ankylosing spondylitis or in good health (not recorded which).

The V call is TRBV7-3, the J call TRBJ2-1; 8 bases are a match to TRBD1. Germline assignment: CDR1 SGHTA and CDR2 FQGTGA. With V trimmed by 5 bases and J by 15 bases, 15 bases remained unmatched. The CDR3 length is 14 residues. The CDR3, as DNA: TGTGCCAGCAGCCTACCCTCCCATAGACAGGGGCCGTTCTTC. Amino acids: CASSLPSHRQGPFF.

This clonotype has ten or more counts. This chain uses TRBV4-2 with TRBJ2-5; 10 bases are shared with TRBD2. Germline CDR1 LGHNA, CDR2 YNFKEQ. The CDR3 has 15 amino acids. With V trimmed by 4 bases and J by 0 bases, 2 bases remained unmatched. CDR3 DNA sequence: TGTGCCAGCAGCCCTAGCGGGGGCCACCAAGAGACCCAGTACTTC. The encoded protein is CASSPSGGHQETQYF.

The chain couples TRBV27 to TRBJ1-5; D possibly corresponds to TRBD1 (5 bases). Germline V gene lookup returns CDR1 MNHEY and CDR2 SMNVEV (reference sequence). The CDR3 is 15 amino acids. V was clipped by 4 bases and J by 2 bases, with 12 bases between them. The CDR3 DNA sequence: TGTGCCAGCAGTTCCGAGGGGCTCGGCAATCAGCCCCAGCATTTT. This sequence encodes CASSSEGLGNQPQHF.

This clonotype was seen a handful of times. This chain joins TRBV29-1 and TRBJ2-7; TRBD1 matches at 9 bases. The V segment lost 0 bases and the J segment 6 bases; nucleotides outside the gene matches: 0. This CDR3 has 12 amino acids. Germline loops: CDR1 SQVTM, CDR2 ANQGSEA. CDR3 sequence reads: CSVEEDRGEQYF. The CDR3 DNA reads as TGCAGCGTTGAAGAGGACAGGGGCGAGCAGTACTTC.

This clonotype was counted a few times. The chain links TRBV6-5 to TRBJ2-3, with D perhaps given as TRBD1 or TRBD2 (6 bases each). The V gene's germline CDR1 is MNHEY and CDR2 SVGAGI. This CDR3 has 15 residues. With 2 bases removed from V and 3 bases from J, the gap between germline ends came to 12 bases. The CDR3 sequence is CASSYAKGGTDTQYF. CDR3 DNA sequence: TGTGCCAGCAGTTACGCCAAGGGGGGTACAGATACGCAGTATTTT.

The DNA for the CDR3 is TGTGCCAGCAGCCACCTACTACTAGCCCCTGAGCAGTTCTTC. It yields the protein CASSHLLLAPEQFF. This rearrangement joins TRBV7-2 to TRBJ2-1; D might be TRBD2 (6 bases). Germline-derived CDR1 and CDR2 are SGHTA and FQGNSA. Trimming took off 5 bases at V and 9 bases at J, with 17 bases between the two ends. CDR3 length: 14 amino acids.

This clonotype has ten or more counts. The chain links TRBV27 to TRBJ2-2, with TRBD2 matching over 13 bases. Germline V CDR1 and CDR2: MNHEY, SMNVEV (reference sequence). Germline trimming cut 5 bases from V and 6 bases from J; bases unmatched to any gene: 6. The CDR3 loop spans 16 amino acids. The CDR3 bases are TGTGCCAGCAGTGGCTTACTAGCGGGGGGGCCCGGGGAGCTGTTTTTT. Its protein product is CASSGLLAGGPGELFF.

The J gene is TRBJ2-1, the V gene TRBV6-1; TRBD2 agrees at 10 bases. The CDR3 extends over 14 amino acids. V shed 6 bases and J 7 bases; nucleotides not matched to a gene: 6. Germline lookup yields CDR1 MNHNS and CDR2 SASEGT. CDR3 sequence: CASRSGGALNEQFF. The CDR3 DNA is TGTGCCAGCAGAAGCGGGGGGGCCCTGAATGAGCAGTTCTTC.

This clonotype was seen a handful of times. The chain links TRBV7-3 to TRBJ2-5, with 10 bases fitting TRBD2. The CDR3 is made up of 15 amino acids. Per germline, CDR1 SGHTA and CDR2 FQGTGA. J gave up 5 bases and V 5 bases, and 8 bases lay outside the gene matches. CDR3 region: CASSQSGGAGETQYF. CDR3 DNA sequence: TGTGCCAGCAGCCAGAGCGGGGGGGCAGGGGAGACCCAGTACTTC.